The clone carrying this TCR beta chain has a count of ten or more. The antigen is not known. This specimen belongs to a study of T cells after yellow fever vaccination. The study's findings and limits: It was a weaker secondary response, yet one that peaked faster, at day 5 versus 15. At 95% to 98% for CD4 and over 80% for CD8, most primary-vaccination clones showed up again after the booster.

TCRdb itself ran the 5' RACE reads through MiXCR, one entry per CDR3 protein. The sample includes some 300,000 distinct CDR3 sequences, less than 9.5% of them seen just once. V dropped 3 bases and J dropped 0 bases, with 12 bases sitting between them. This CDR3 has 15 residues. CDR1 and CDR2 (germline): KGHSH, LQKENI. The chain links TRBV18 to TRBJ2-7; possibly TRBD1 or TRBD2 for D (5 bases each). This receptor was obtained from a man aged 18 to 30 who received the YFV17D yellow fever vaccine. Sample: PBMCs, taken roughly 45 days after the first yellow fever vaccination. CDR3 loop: CASSPPGRSSYEQYF. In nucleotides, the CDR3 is TGTGCCAGCTCACCTCCGGGACGGAGCTCCTACGAGCAGTACTTC.